What follows describes a single T cell receptor (beta chain). What it recognizes is unknown. The method was immunoSEQ multiplex PCR; TCRdb's version includes in-frame clones alone and lacks a portion of them. Of 99,000 or so clones in the sample, about 95% were seen once. Deletions cut 1 base from V and 4 bases from J, with 11 bases between. Germline CDR1 is SGHVS and CDR2 is FQNEAQ. The length of the CDR3 is 14 residues. This specimen belongs to a study of siplizumab effects on memory and regulatory T cells. Findings of the study overall: Suppressive activity of Tregs proliferating in siplizumab cultures remained unconfirmed. It seemed that naive T cells were more diverse than memory cells and were major contributors to the alloresponse.

The sample was non-Treg CD4+ T cells sorted from blood. V is TRBV7-8 and J is TRBJ2-7; D may be TRBD2 (6 bases). This clonotype was sampled from a human donor in good health. DNA of the CDR3: TGTGCCAGCAGCTTAGGTCATAGCGGTTACGAGCAGTACTTC. Translated, it gives CASSLGHSGYEQYF. The entire variable domain, with the rest obtained from reference TRBV7-8 and TRBJ2-7, is as follows: GAGVSQSPRYKVAKRGQDVALRCDPISGHVSLFWYQQALGQGPEFLTYFQNEAQLDKSGLPSDRFFAERPEGSVSTLKIQRTQQEDSAVYLCASSLGHSGYEQYFGPGTRLTVT.